This record concerns one T cell receptor (beta chain) sequence. TCRdb ran MiXCR on the RACE reads and lists one entry per CDR3 protein. The sample includes around 200,000 distinct CDR3 sequences, 30% of them seen just once. Time point in this sample: pre-sensitization, week 0. Noted treatment: therapeutic diphenylcyclopropenone sensitization with weekly scalp DPC. The CDR3 is 16 residues long. Germline values: CDR1 LGHNA, CDR2 YNFKEQ. Trimming took 6 bases from V and 2 from J, leaving 17 bases between them. This entry comes from a study of human T cells and chemical hapten exposure. The source is a woman aged 25-40 years with alopecia areata. Some clones in this sample may be carry-over from other donors' samples. The genes are TRBV4-2 and TRBJ2-1, with D unclear. This specimen consisted of whole blood, obtained in connection with sensitization to the hapten diphenylcyclopropenone (DPC). This CDR3 reads CASSPVKDQPYNEQFF. The CDR3 coding sequence is TGTGCCAGCAGTCCAGTCAAGGACCAACCCTACAATGAGCAGTTCTTC.